This TCR beta chain is drawn from a study of T-cell reconstitution after alpha-beta-depleted transplantation in children. Preparing the TCRbeta library involved the use of unique molecular identifiers. Each CDR3 protein is one row after TCRdb ran MiXCR on the PCR reads. The sample contains 85,000 to 120,000 distinct CDR3 sequences, 7.5% to 9.5% of which appear only once. The CDR3 sequence is 14 residues long. The ends were cut back, 2 bases at V and 4 bases at J, with 9 bases in the middle. Germline values: CDR1 SGHDT, CDR2 YYEEEE. Material: PBMCs, obtained before TCRalphabeta/CD19-depleted stem cell transplant. V gene TRBV5-6 combines with J gene TRBJ1-4, with D tentatively TRBD1 (5 bases). The receptor was derived from a boy aged 2-9 years with acute lymphoblastic leukemia, due to receive a stem cell transplant. CDR3 region: CASSFQGINEKLFF. The CDR3 DNA reads as TGTGCCAGCAGCTTCCAGGGAATTAATGAAAAACTGTTTTTT.